The 27 T cell receptor beta chains below come from one sample, sequenced in a study of glioma-infiltrating T cells (dated by TCRdb to 2016 to 2017). The sequencer listed for this sample is Illumina MiSeq. TCR alpha and beta CDR3 regions were amplified with the iRepertoire nested amplicon-rescue multiplex PCR (arm-PCR) platform from RNA. TCRdb reworked the public reads: Q25 trimming with fastp, MiXCR clone assembly, productive beta chains retained. Merged by CDR3 protein, the rows form single entries marked with the most common genes and DNA. For this sample the table gives 100,000 to 150,000 distinct CDR3 sequences, of which roughly 25% were detected only once. Over 12% of the sample is held by the ten biggest clonotypes. The sample was glioma tissue, nonneoplastic brain tissue, or PBMCs (not recorded which). The receptors were gathered from a human donor with low-grade glioma or glioblastoma, undergoing nonglioma brain surgery, or in good health (not recorded which).

This chain uses TRBV19 with TRBJ2-1; TRBD1 or TRBD2 may be the D gene (6 bases each). Germline-derived CDR1 and CDR2 are LNHDA and SQIVND (reference sequence). With 0 bases removed from V and 8 bases from J, the gap between germline ends came to 17 bases. The CDR3 totals 16 residues. Written as DNA, the CDR3 is TGTGCCAGTAGTATAGATGAGGGGGGAACTATGGATGAGCAGTTCTTC. This encodes CASSIDEGGTMDEQFF.

This clonotype was observed a few times. CDR3 nucleotides: TGTGCCAGCAGACGTGCCGGGACTGACAATGAGCAGTTCTTC. Translated, it gives CASRRAGTDNEQFF. The chain uses TRBV12-3 or TRBV12-4 and TRBJ2-1; D possibly corresponds to TRBD2 (6 bases). CDR3 length equals 14 residues. V was pared by 6 bases and J by 5 bases, with 14 bases between.

J is TRBJ2-5 and V is TRBV6-2 or TRBV6-3; maybe TRBD2 (6 bases). V lost 0 bases and J lost 7, with 15 bases in between. Per the germline V gene, CDR1 is MNHEY and CDR2 is SVGEGT. The CDR3 totals 15 residues. The DNA of the CDR3 is TGTGCCAGCAGTTACTCGACTAACGGGAGAGGGACCCAGTACTTC. Protein product: CASSYSTNGRGTQYF.

As regards this clonotype: A much larger clone lies a single base off, so this may be a read error. The rearrangement joins TRBV19 to TRBJ2-2, with D perhaps matching TRBD2 (5 bases). This CDR3 has 14 residues. Germline loops: CDR1 LNHDA, CDR2 SQIVND (reference sequence). CDR3 in amino acids: CASSKVVFTGEPFF. The DNA of the CDR3 is TGTGCCAGTAGTAAAGTAGTATTCACCGGGGAGCCGTTTTTT.

Many counts were recorded for this clonotype. The rearrangement joins TRBV4-2 to TRBJ2-4; possibly TRBD2 for D (6 bases). V was clipped by 0 bases and J by 5 bases, with 8 bases between them. The CDR3 runs to 14 residues. Germline V CDR1 and CDR2: LGHNA, YNFKEQ. The CDR3 region has the DNA TGTGCCAGCAGCCAAGATGCTAGCGAAAACATTCAGTACTTC. As protein: CASSQDASENIQYF.

This clonotype came up many times. The rearrangement uses TRBV7-2 and TRBJ2-1, with TRBD2 identical over 14 bases. The length of the CDR3 is 16 residues. Trimming took 3 bases from V and 9 from J; bases not matched to a gene: 7. In germline, CDR1 is SGHTA, CDR2 FQGNSA. CDR3 residues: CASSFRLAGGGGEQFF. In nucleotides, the CDR3 is TGTGCCAGCAGCTTCCGACTAGCGGGAGGGGGAGGTGAGCAGTTCTTC.

In this sample, this clonotype turned up a few times. This may be a read error, as it is one base from a much larger clone. The conserved final phenylalanine or tryptophan is absent from the CDR3, which likely points to a read error. The J gene is TRBJ1-1, the V gene TRBV6-9; D gene uncertain. The CDR3 spans 17 residues. Germline CDR1 MNHGY, CDR2 SVAAGI. Trimming shortened V by 2 bases and J by 4 bases, and 20 bases separated the two germline ends. CDR3 residues: CASSYNTGPISRTEAFS. As DNA, the CDR3 is TGTGCCAGCAGTTATAATACCGGGCCGATTTCTCGCACTGAAGCTTTCTCT.

The table lists this clonotype with a few counts. The chain combines TRBV18 with TRBJ1-2; D unresolved. V shed 2 bases and J shed 2 bases, with 12 bases lying between them. CDR3 size: 15 residues. In germline, CDR1 is KGHSH, CDR2 LQKENI. The CDR3 reads CASSPTPGTNYGYTF. For the CDR3, the DNA is TGTGCCAGCTCACCAACCCCGGGAACGAACTATGGCTACACCTTC.

As to this clonotype: A much bigger clone sits one base away, suggesting this may be a read error. The V gene is TRBV20-1, the J gene TRBJ2-7, with TRBD1 matching over 10 bases. V shed 6 bases and J 3 bases; nucleotides not matched to a gene: 8. CDR1 and CDR2 from the germline V gene are DFQATT and SNEGSKA (reference sequence). The CDR3 consists of 14 residues. CDR3 sequence reads: CSASDRGLHYEQYF. The DNA of the CDR3 is TGCAGTGCGTCCGACAGGGGGCTTCACTACGAGCAGTACTTC.

Many counts were recorded for this clonotype. The chain couples TRBV27 to TRBJ1-1; D unresolved. The V end lost 6 bases, the J end lost 6 bases, and 14 bases lay between the germline ends. The CDR3 runs to 13 residues. Germline V gene sequence: CDR1 MNHEY, CDR2 SMNVEV (reference sequence). This CDR3 is CASSLTVSAEAFF. For the CDR3, the DNA is TGTGCCAGCAGCCTCACTGTCAGTGCTGAAGCTTTCTTT.

Comments on this clonotype: Just one base apart from a much larger clone, this may be a read error. This rearrangement joins TRBV7-2 to TRBJ2-7, with D possibly TRBD2 on 5 matching bases. CDR1 and CDR2 from the germline V gene are SGHTA and FQGNSA. The CDR3 totals 18 residues. The V gene lost 3 bases and the J gene lost 1 base, with 22 bases spanning the gap. The CDR3 DNA is TGTGCCAGCAGCTTGCTCGGGGATCGAAAAAGTGGTTCCTACGAGCAGTACTTC. Translated, it gives CASSLLGDRKSGSYEQYF.

A remark on this clonotype: Lacking the conserved final phenylalanine or tryptophan, this CDR3 likely reflects a read error. V and J are TRBV7-3 and TRBJ1-1; D is possibly TRBD1 (5 bases). There are 13 residues in the CDR3. Between the trimmed V and J ends, which lost 2 bases and 8 bases, there was a span of 12 bases. From germline, CDR1 is SGHTA and CDR2 FQGTGA. The CDR3 nucleotides are TGTGCCAGCAGCTTAGTCGAAGGGGCCGAAGCTTTCCTT. Its protein product is CASSLVEGAEAFL.

As concerns this clonotype: This could be a read error, since a much larger clone is one nucleotide away. The rearrangement links TRBV28 to TRBJ2-3; D call uncertain. CDR3 length equals 14 residues. From germline, CDR1 is MDHEN and CDR2 SYDVKM. The DNA of the CDR3 is TGTGCCAGCAGGCCGCTCCTCGGCACATATACGCAGTATTTT. Protein sequence: CASRPLLGTYTQYF.

This clonotype was detected only a few times. The chain is built from TRBV20-1 and TRBJ2-7; 11 nucleotides align to TRBD2. CDR1 is DFQATT and CDR2 is SNEGSKA in the germline V gene (reference sequence). V lost 4 bases to trimming and J lost 1 base; unmatched junction nucleotides: 12. The CDR3 contains 17 residues. CDR3 region: CSATRSRLAGRSYEQYF. The CDR3 nucleotides are TGCAGTGCTACCCGTTCTAGACTAGCGGGACGTTCCTACGAGCAGTACTTC.

This clonotype turned up a few times. The junction departs from germline at one end; a sequencing error may be responsible. The chain has TRBV10-3 and TRBJ1-1, with 7 bases fitting TRBD1. The CDR3 loop spans 13 amino acids. CDR1 and CDR2 from the germline V gene are ENHRY and SYGVKD. CDR3 region: CAIRDTGDREAFF. The CDR3 DNA reads TGTGCCATCCGTGACACAGGGGATAGGGAAGCTTTCTTT.

This clonotype was counted between two and nine times. The chain couples TRBV30 to TRBJ2-1, with TRBD1 identical over 8 bases. The V gene's germline CDR1 is GTSNPN and CDR2 SVGIG (reference sequence). Trimming removed 0 bases from V and 5 bases from J; junction bases left unmatched: 0. The CDR3 has 13 amino acids. CDR3 DNA sequence: TGTGCCTGGAGTGTACAGGGGGACAATGAGCAGTTCTTC. It specifies CAWSVQGDNEQFF. Full variable domain (rest looked up from reference TRBV30 and TRBJ2-1): SQTIHQWPATLVQPVGSPLSLECTVEGTSNPNLYWYRQAAGRGLQLLFYSVGIGQISSEVPQNLSASRPQDRQFILSSKKLLLSDSGFYLCAWSVQGDNEQFFGPGTRLTVL.

This clonotype was observed many times. V is TRBV28 and J is TRBJ2-5; TRBD1 aligns across 7 bases. This CDR3 has 13 amino acids. The V segment lost 9 bases and the J segment 2 bases; nucleotides outside the gene matches: 6. Germline V gene data show CDR1 as MDHEN and CDR2 as SYDVKM. The CDR3 DNA sequence: TGTGCCAGTCGGGACAGCGTACAAGAGACCCAGTACTTC. Translating it yields CASRDSVQETQYF.

This clonotype was found many times. Here the CDR3 reads CSASAGHSREQYF. The CDR3 DNA follows: TGCAGTGCTAGTGCGGGCCATAGCAGGGAGCAGTACTTC. The chain links TRBV20-1 to TRBJ2-7; D might be TRBD2 (5 bases). The CDR3 sequence is 13 residues long. V gave up 3 bases and J gave up 7 bases, with 16 bases separating them. The germline CDR1 and CDR2 sequences are DFQATT and SNEGSKA (reference sequence).

This clonotype was counted many times. This sequence joins TRBV6-4 and TRBJ1-1, with a weak D call TRBD1 (6 bases). V lost 3 bases to trimming and J lost 11 bases, with 19 bases between them. The V gene's germline CDR1 is MRHNA and CDR2 SNTAGT. This CDR3 spans 14 amino acids. The CDR3 sequence: CASSEEGTSDEAFF. CDR3 coding DNA: TGTGCCAGCAGTGAAGAGGGGACATCGGATGAGGCTTTCTTT.

This clonotype was seen only once. This could be a read error, since a much larger clone is one nucleotide away. The chain has TRBV18 and TRBJ2-3, with D uncertain. The V end was cut by 4 bases, the J end by 4 bases, with 12 bases between. The CDR3 runs to 14 residues. CDR1 is KGHSH and CDR2 is LQKENI in the germline V gene. CDR3 amino acids: CASSRQMGADTQYF. DNA of the CDR3: TGTGCCAGCTCACGCCAAATGGGCGCAGATACGCAGTATTTT.

This clonotype was observed a few times. V usage is TRBV2 and J usage is TRBJ2-1; 9 bases line up with TRBD1. Germline CDR1 and CDR2: SNHLY and FYNNEI. The CDR3 totals 15 residues. V lost 5 bases and J lost 4; bases outside the gene matches: 6. The CDR3 sequence: CASSNTGGVYNEQFF. CDR3 nucleotides: TGTGCCAGCAGTAATACAGGGGGCGTATACAATGAGCAGTTCTTC.

This clonotype was counted at least ten times. The rearrangement uses TRBV6-2 or TRBV6-3 and TRBJ2-7; D not resolved. V lost 2 bases and J lost 5, with 4 bases in between. The CDR3 is 11 amino acids. Germline CDR1 reads MNHEY; CDR2 reads SVGEGT. This chain's CDR3 is CASSYPHEQYF. The CDR3 region has the DNA TGTGCCAGCAGTTACCCCCACGAGCAGTACTTC.

This clonotype was detected ten times or more. This sequence joins TRBV6-2 or TRBV6-3 and TRBJ1-3; no reliable D call. There are 14 residues in the CDR3. CDR1 MNHEY and CDR2 SVGEGT come from the germline V gene. V dropped 4 bases and J dropped 4 bases, with 11 bases sitting between them. This CDR3 is CASSSPGAGNTIYF. The CDR3 bases are TGTGCCAGCAGTTCCCCGGGAGCAGGAAACACCATATATTTT.

This clonotype appeared a few times. The V and J genes are TRBV5-1 and TRBJ2-3; a possible D gene is TRBD2 (5 bases). This CDR3 has 16 amino acids. V dropped 7 bases and J dropped 2 bases, with 20 bases sitting between them. In germline, CDR1 is SGHRS, CDR2 YFSETQ. The CDR3 reads CASDIGGRRTTDTQYF. The CDR3 DNA follows: TGCGCCAGCGACATAGGAGGTAGGCGGACCACAGATACGCAGTATTTT.

In regard to this clonotype: A much larger clone differs by one base, so this may be a read error. The chain has TRBV3-1 and TRBJ1-1, with D uncertain. The CDR3 is made up of 16 amino acids. Germline CDR1 LGHDT, CDR2 YNNKEL (reference sequence). The V end lost 9 bases, the J end lost 3 bases, and 23 bases lay between the germline ends. The CDR3 protein is CARTISGRGGHTEAFF. The CDR3 nucleotides are TGTGCCAGAACCATTTCCGGTCGGGGAGGACACACTGAAGCTTTCTTT.

Note on this clonotype: A junction end diverges from the germline sequence, so it may reflect a read error. The chain is built from TRBV29-1 and TRBJ2-5; 10 nucleotides match TRBD1. Germline CDR1 reads SQVTM; CDR2 reads ANQGSEA. The CDR3 loop spans 13 amino acids. CDR3 sequence: CSATTGGEETKYF. For the CDR3, the DNA is TGCAGCGCCACGACAGGGGGCGAAGAGACCAAGTACTTC.

This clonotype was detected only once. V is TRBV6-6 and J is TRBJ2-3; D is perhaps TRBD1 (5 bases). The V and J ends lost 2 bases and 3 bases respectively, with 12 bases between them. The CDR3 has 15 residues. CDR1 MNHNY and CDR2 SVGAGI come from the germline V gene (reference sequence). The CDR3 here is CASSYGARGTDTQYF. CDR3 DNA: TGTGCCAGCAGTTACGGGGCGCGAGGAACAGATACGCAGTATTTT.